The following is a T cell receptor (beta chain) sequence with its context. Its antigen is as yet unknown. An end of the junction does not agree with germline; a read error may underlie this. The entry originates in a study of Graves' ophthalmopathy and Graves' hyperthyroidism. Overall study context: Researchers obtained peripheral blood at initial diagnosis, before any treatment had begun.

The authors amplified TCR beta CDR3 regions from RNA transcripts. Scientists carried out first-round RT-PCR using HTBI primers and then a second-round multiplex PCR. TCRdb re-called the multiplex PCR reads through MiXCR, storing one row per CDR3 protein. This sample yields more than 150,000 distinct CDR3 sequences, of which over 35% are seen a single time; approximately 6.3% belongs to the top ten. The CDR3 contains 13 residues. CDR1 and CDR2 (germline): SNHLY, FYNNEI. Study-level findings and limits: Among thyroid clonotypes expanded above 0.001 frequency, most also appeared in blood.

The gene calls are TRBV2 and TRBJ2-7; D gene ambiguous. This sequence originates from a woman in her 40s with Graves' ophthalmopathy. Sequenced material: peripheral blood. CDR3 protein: CASSLYKVYEEHF. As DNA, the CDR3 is TGTGCCAGCAGCCTTTACAAGGTCTACGAGGAGCACTTC.